Each of the 12 T cell receptor beta chains below was sequenced from the same sample in a study of T-cell memory formation after mild COVID-19. MiXCR, applied by TCRdb to the 5' RACE reads, yields one record per CDR3 protein. This table holds approximately 350,000 distinct CDR3 sequences, about an eighth found once. The sample was PBMCs or a T cell subset sorted from them (not recorded which). Receptor source: a man younger than 30 who had mild COVID-19 (a few samples of this study predate the infection). Cell type and time point are not known.

This clonotype was recorded many times. This sequence joins TRBV7-9 and TRBJ2-3; D could derive from TRBD1 or TRBD2 (5 bases each). Germline CDR1 reads SEHNR; CDR2 reads FQNEAQ (reference sequence). CDR3 length: 17 residues. V lost 5 bases, J lost 3 bases, and 21 bases lay in between. Written as DNA, the CDR3 is TGTGCCAGCAGCCCTGATCAGATGAGGGGTGCGACAGATACGCAGTATTTT. Amino acids: CASSPDQMRGATDTQYF.

This clonotype has more than one count but fewer than ten. The V call is TRBV9, the J call TRBJ2-1; weak D call: TRBD1 (6 bases). The germline CDR1 and CDR2 sequences are SGDLS and YYNGEE. The ends were cut back, 0 bases at V and 6 bases at J, with 7 bases in the middle. This CDR3 has 13 amino acids. Here the CDR3 reads CASSVGGPNEQFF. CDR3 bases: TGTGCCAGCAGCGTAGGGGGGCCCAATGAGCAGTTCTTC.

This clonotype was counted a few times. The chain links TRBV3-1 to TRBJ1-1; D gene unclear. The V and J ends lost 4 bases and 4 bases respectively, with 16 bases between them. This CDR3 has 15 amino acids. Germline assignment: CDR1 LGHDT and CDR2 YNNKEL (reference sequence). CDR3 nucleotides: TGTGCCAGCAGCCCCGCGTTAGCACCGAGCACTGAAGCTTTCTTT. Encoded protein: CASSPALAPSTEAFF.

This clonotype turned up a few times. The chain carries TRBV7-8 and TRBJ1-1; 7 nucleotides agree with TRBD1. There are 14 residues in the CDR3. Germline V gene lookup returns CDR1 SGHVS and CDR2 FQNEAQ. The ends lost 5 bases at V and 6 bases at J; junction bases unmatched: 9. Written as DNA, the CDR3 is TGTGCCAGCAGCCAGACAGGGAATGCCCCTGAAGCTTTCTTT. This encodes CASSQTGNAPEAFF.

This chain connects TRBV6-5 to TRBJ1-5; TRBD1 matches 7 bases. Trimming removed 5 bases from V and 3 bases from J; junction bases left unmatched: 10. Looked up from germline, CDR1 is MNHEY and CDR2 is SVGAGI. This CDR3 has 16 residues. CDR3 in DNA: TGTGCCAGCAGTCCTCAACTGGGACAGCCCAATCAGCCCCAGCATTTT. As protein: CASSPQLGQPNQPQHF.

The rearrangement joins TRBV20-1 to TRBJ2-5; TRBD2 aligns across 11 bases. CDR1 is DFQATT and CDR2 is SNEGSKA in the germline V gene (reference sequence). This CDR3 is 13 amino acids long. J lost 4 bases, V lost 5 bases, and 3 bases had no gene match. CDR3 region: CSALAGGPETQYF. CDR3 nucleotide sequence: TGCAGTGCTTTAGCGGGGGGGCCAGAGACCCAGTACTTC.

The table lists this clonotype with a few counts. Written as DNA, the CDR3 is TGCGCCAGCAGCCTAGCGGGGAAGGACCATGAGCAGTTCTTC. Encoded protein: CASSLAGKDHEQFF. The chain has TRBV5-1 and TRBJ2-1, with 9 positions matching TRBD2. V gave up 4 bases and J gave up 8 bases; unmatched junction bases: 7. The CDR3 is 14 amino acids. Germline values: CDR1 SGHRS, CDR2 YFSETQ.

The sample holds a few counts of this clonotype. The V and J genes are TRBV5-1 and TRBJ2-3; D is perhaps TRBD2 (6 bases). V was clipped by 2 bases and J by 5 bases, with 15 bases between them. The length of the CDR3 is 15 residues. The germline V gene encodes CDR1 SGHRS and CDR2 YFSETQ. The CDR3 loop is CASSLWSSVGDTQYF. The CDR3 DNA reads TGCGCCAGCAGCTTATGGTCTAGCGTGGGAGATACGCAGTATTTT. Drawing the rest from reference TRBV5-1 and TRBJ2-3, the complete variable domain is KAGVTQTPRYLIKTRGQQVTLSCSPISGHRSVSWYQQTPGQGLQFLFEYFSETQRNKGNFPGRFSGRQFSNSRSEMNVSTLELGDSALYLCASSLWSSVGDTQYFGPGTRLTVL.

This clonotype was observed a few times. The chain carries TRBV5-6 and TRBJ2-5; D unresolved. Trimming removed 4 bases from V and 0 bases from J, with 13 bases in between. The germline V gene encodes CDR1 SGHDT and CDR2 YYEEEE. The length of the CDR3 is 15 residues. The CDR3 loop is CASSPGPSYQETQYF. The CDR3 region has the DNA TGTGCCAGCAGCCCCGGACCATCGTACCAAGAGACCCAGTACTTC. The whole variable domain, filled in from reference TRBV5-6 and TRBJ2-5, reads DAGVTQSPTHLIKTRGQQVTLRCSPKSGHDTVSWYQQALGQGPQFIFQYYEEEERQRGNFPDRFSGHQFPNYSSELNVNALLLGDSALYLCASSPGPSYQETQYFGPGTRLLVL.

The V call is TRBV9, the J call TRBJ2-1; possibly TRBD2 for D (5 bases). The CDR3 runs 17 residues. Germline CDR1 and CDR2: SGDLS and YYNGEE. Trimming removed 4 bases at V and 5 bases at J, with 22 bases between. The CDR3 nucleotides are TGTGCCAGCAGCCCCCAATCTTCGGGGATACAAAACAATGAGCAGTTCTTC. It specifies CASSPQSSGIQNNEQFF.

This clonotype was observed many times. The J gene is TRBJ1-1, the V gene TRBV7-9; 9 bases align to TRBD1. Losses at the gene ends were 5 bases for V and 5 bases for J; bases not matched to a gene: 6. Germline lookup yields CDR1 SEHNR and CDR2 FQNEAQ (reference sequence). The CDR3 length is 14 residues. The CDR3 DNA reads as TGTGCCAGCAGCGTACAGGGGGCAGGGACTGAAGCTTTCTTT. It yields the protein CASSVQGAGTEAFF.

The rearrangement uses TRBV5-1 and TRBJ1-2, with D possibly being TRBD1 (5 bases). Germline CDR1 and CDR2: SGHRS and YFSETQ. Trimming pared 1 base from V and 4 bases from J, leaving 14 bases between. This CDR3 has 15 residues. The CDR3 spells CASSLIGGRAYGYTF. The DNA for the CDR3 is TGCGCCAGCAGCTTGATTGGGGGTCGGGCCTATGGCTACACCTTC.